This TCR beta chain was sequenced during a study of early T cells in non-severe SARS-CoV-2 infection (dated by TCRdb to about 2021). Some background on the complete study: Bulk RNA from unsorted whole blood was used for TCR sequencing, so alpha and beta chains could not be paired.

On the study overall, not on this receptor specifically: Matching against VDJdb was skewed toward anti-spike CD8 responses, likely underestimated virus-specific expansions, and missed private and CD4 specificities.

The CDR3 sequence holds 16 residues, the cysteine and phenylalanine included. Only the CDR3 DNA is retained, 48 bases long and in frame from the first base. Relative to germline, V is 1 base shorter and J is 8 bases shorter, with 20 bases between their ends. From a lookup of the germline V gene, CDR1 and CDR2 are SGHVS and FQNEAQ. The study was a case-control design nested within a healthcare worker cohort in London, UK, with weekly nasopharyngeal swab PCR tests and blood sampling. Healthcare workers were enrolled in the week of the UK lockdown, from 23 to 31 March 2020, and were followed every week for up to roughly 15 weeks. The method behind the library was 5' RACE. Instrument on record: NextSeq 500. To correct for sequencing error and PCR bias, the TCR library protocol tagged individual cDNA molecules with unique molecular identifiers. TCR alpha and beta chains were both sequenced, and the abundances of alpha and beta sequences in each sample were closely correlated with each other. The study's own analysis went as follows. Decombinator V4 was used to annotate the V gene, J gene and CDR3 of the TCR sequences. TCRs were defined as expanded if a significant change between any two time points was detected under a Poisson model with p below 0.0001. Abundances of TCRs were expressed as counts per million after normalisation to the total number of TCRs sequenced in each sample. MAIT TCRs were defined by TRAV1-2 paired with TRAJ12, TRAJ20 or TRAJ33, and iNKT TCRs by TRAV10 paired with TRAJ18. VDJdb, accessed on 1 November 2021, was searched for TCRs annotated for CMV, EBV and SARS-CoV-2, and TCRs annotated for more than one antigen were excluded. Through fastp at Q25 and MiXCR, TCRdb rebuilt clones from the public reads, retaining in-frame beta chains. Rows with one shared CDR3 protein collapse into an entry with the most common genes and DNA. TCRdb, not the original authors, processed these V and J calls. In all, the sample holds 100,000 or so distinct CDR3 sequences, and 13% of those were seen once. Of the sample, roughly 6.2% is held by the ten largest clones.

About this clonotype itself: Its specific antigen is unknown. No much larger clone is present one base from it, and per-base qualities are unavailable.

The chain uses TRBV7-8 and TRBJ1-2; TRBD1 is a possible D gene, resting on 5 matching bases. The source of this sequence is an adult who was a healthcare worker with PCR-confirmed SARS-CoV-2 infection or an uninfected control (not recorded which). What was sequenced was whole blood. The base sequence is TGTGCCAGCAGCTTAGGCACCGGGAGCCAGGGCTGGGGCTACACCTTC. This is translated as CASSLGTGSQGWGYTF.